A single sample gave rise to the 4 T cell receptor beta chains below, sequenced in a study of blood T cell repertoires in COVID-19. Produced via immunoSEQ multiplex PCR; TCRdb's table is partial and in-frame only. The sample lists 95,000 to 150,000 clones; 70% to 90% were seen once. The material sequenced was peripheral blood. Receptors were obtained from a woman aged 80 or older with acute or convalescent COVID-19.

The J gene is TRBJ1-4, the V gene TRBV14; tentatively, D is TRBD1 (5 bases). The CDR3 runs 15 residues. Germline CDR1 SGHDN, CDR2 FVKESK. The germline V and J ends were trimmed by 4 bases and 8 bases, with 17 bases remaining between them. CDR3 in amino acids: CASSLGGSAQEKLFF. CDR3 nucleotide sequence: TGTGCCAGCAGCCTGGGGGGGTCGGCACAGGAAAAACTGTTTTTT.

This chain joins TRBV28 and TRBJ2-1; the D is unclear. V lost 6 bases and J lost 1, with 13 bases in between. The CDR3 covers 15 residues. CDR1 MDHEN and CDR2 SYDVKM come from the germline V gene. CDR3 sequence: CASSRRLASYNEQFF. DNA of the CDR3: TGTGCCAGCAGCCGCAGGTTGGCTTCCTACAATGAGCAGTTCTTC.

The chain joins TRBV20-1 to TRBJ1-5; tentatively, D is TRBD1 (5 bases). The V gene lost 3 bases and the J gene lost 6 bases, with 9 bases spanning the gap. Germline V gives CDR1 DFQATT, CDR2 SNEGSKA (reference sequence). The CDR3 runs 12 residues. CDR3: CSASGGGQPQHF. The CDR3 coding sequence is TGCAGTGCTAGTGGGGGAGGTCAGCCCCAGCATTTT.

CDR3 DNA sequence: TGCGCCAGCAGCCAAGGGACCTTAGCGGGGGGGCGGCAAGAGACCCAGTACTTC. Encoded protein: CASSQGTLAGGRQETQYF. The chain couples TRBV4-3 to TRBJ2-5; 11 bases are a match to TRBD2. The CDR3 spans 18 residues. Germline V CDR1 and CDR2: LGHNA, YSLEER. V dropped 1 base and J dropped 2; count of bases not matched to a gene: 9.